The T cell receptor (beta chain) described here comes from a study of blood T cell repertoires in COVID-19. Across the study: Acute-phase and convalescent COVID-19 samples originated in the United States, Italy and Spain. In each case, the material was cDNA or gDNA derived from T cells, B-cell-depleted T cells, or PBMCs.

In the authors' methods: Amplification of reference gene primers was used by the study to estimate nucleated cell counts. The assay was immunoSEQ multiplex PCR, and TCRdb's table has in-frame clones only and misses some. That table is the source of V, J and clone size, and D and trimming were worked out from the DNA. The repertoire consists of about 60,000 clones, with around nine tenths occurring once and the leading ten covering over 4%. Looked up from germline, CDR1 is LGHNA and CDR2 is YNFKEQ. This CDR3 has 15 residues. Between the trimmed V and J ends, which lost 2 bases and 4 bases, there was a span of 14 bases.

Source material: peripheral blood. This clonotype was obtained from a man aged 60 to 69 with acute or convalescent COVID-19. V is TRBV4-2 and J is TRBJ2-5; tentative D call: TRBD2 (6 bases). CDR3 in DNA: TGTGCCAGCAGCCAAACCGGGACTGAGGGAGAGACCCAGTACTTC. Translation gives CASSQTGTEGETQYF.